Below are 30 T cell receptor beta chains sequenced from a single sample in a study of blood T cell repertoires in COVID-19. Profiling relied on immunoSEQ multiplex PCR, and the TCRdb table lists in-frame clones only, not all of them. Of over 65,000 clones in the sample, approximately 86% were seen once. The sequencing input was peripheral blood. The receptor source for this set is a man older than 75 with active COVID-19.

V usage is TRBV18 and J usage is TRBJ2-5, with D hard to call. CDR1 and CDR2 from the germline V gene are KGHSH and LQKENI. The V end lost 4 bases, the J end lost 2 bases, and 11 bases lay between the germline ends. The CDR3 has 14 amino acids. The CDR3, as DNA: TGTGCCAGCTCACTTTCCCGTACTCAAGAGACCCAGTACTTC. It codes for CASSLSRTQETQYF.

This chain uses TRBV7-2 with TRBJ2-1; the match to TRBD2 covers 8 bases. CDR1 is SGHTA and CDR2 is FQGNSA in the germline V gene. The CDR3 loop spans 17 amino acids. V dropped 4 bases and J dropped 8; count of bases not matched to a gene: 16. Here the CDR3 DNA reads TGTGCCAGCAGCTCCAGCTTACTGAGCGGGAGACGGGATGAGCAGTTCTTC. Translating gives CASSSSLLSGRRDEQFF.

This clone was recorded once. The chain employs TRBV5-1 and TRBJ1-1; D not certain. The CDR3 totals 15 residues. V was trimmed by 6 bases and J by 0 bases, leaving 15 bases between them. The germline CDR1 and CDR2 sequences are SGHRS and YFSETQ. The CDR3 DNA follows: TGCGCCAGCAATTCGGCAGGACTTATGAACACTGAAGCTTTCTTT. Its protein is CASNSAGLMNTEAFF.

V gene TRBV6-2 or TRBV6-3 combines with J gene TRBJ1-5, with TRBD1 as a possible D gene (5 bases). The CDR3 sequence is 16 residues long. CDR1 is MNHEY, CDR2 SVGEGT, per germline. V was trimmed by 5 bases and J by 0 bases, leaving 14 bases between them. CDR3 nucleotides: TGTGCCAGCAGTCCCCGCAGGGATCTTAGCAATCAGCCCCAGCATTTT. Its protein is CASSPRRDLSNQPQHF.

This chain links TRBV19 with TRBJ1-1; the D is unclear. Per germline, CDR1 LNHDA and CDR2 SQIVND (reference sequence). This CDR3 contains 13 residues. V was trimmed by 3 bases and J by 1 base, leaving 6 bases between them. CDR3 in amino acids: CASSMVANTEAFF. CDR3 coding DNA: TGTGCCAGTAGTATGGTAGCGAACACTGAAGCTTTCTTT.

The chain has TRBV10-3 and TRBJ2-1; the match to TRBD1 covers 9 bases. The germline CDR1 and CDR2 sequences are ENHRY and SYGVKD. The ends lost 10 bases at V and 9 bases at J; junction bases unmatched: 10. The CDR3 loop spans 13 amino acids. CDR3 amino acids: CANQGTGQGEQFF. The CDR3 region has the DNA TGTGCCAACCAGGGGACAGGGCAGGGTGAGCAGTTCTTC.

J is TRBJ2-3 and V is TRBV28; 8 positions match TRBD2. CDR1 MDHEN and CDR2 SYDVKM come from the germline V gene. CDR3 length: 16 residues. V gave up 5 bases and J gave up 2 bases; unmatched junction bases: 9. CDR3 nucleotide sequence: TGTGCCAGCAGTGCCGGGACTAGGGGACACACAGATACGCAGTATTTT. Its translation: CASSAGTRGHTDTQYF.

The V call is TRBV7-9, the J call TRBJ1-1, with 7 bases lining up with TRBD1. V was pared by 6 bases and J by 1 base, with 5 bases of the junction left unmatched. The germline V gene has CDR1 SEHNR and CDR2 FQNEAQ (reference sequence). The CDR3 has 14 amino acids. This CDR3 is CASRPGQQNTEAFF. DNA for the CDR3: TGTGCCAGCAGGCCGGGACAGCAGAACACTGAAGCTTTCTTT.

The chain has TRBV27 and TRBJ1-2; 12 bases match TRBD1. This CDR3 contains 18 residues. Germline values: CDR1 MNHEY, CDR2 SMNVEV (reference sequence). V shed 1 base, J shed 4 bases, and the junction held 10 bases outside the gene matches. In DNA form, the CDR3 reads TGTGCCAGCAGTTTATTCTTTCCGGGACAGGGGGCCTTCTATGGCTACACCTTC. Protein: CASSLFFPGQGAFYGYTF.

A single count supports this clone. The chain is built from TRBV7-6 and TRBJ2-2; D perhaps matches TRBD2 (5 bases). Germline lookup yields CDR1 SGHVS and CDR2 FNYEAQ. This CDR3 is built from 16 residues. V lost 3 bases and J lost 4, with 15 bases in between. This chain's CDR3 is CASSFQPQRVTGELFF. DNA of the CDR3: TGTGCCAGCAGCTTCCAGCCCCAGAGGGTCACCGGGGAGCTGTTTTTT.

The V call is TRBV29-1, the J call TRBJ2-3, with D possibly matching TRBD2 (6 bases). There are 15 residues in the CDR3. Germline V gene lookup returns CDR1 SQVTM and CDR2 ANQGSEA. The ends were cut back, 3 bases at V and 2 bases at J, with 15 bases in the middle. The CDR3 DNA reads TGCAGCGTTGATCTACTAGCAAGGGCCACAGATACGCAGTATTTT. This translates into CSVDLLARATDTQYF.

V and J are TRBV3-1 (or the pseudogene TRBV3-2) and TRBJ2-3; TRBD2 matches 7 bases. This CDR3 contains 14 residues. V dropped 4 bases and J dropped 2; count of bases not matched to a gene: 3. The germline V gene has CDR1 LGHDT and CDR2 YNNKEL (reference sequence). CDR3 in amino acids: CASSLGTITDTQYF. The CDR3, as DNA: TGTGCCAGCAGCCTCGGGACTATCACAGATACGCAGTATTTT.

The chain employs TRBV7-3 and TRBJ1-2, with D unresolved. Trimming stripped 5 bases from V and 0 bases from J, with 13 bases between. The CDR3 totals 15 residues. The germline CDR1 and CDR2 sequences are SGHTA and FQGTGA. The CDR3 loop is CASSPAGSPNYGYTF. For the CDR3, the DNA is TGTGCCAGCAGCCCCGCCGGGAGCCCTAACTATGGCTACACCTTC. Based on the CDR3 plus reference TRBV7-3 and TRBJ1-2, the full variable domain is GAGVSQTPSNKVTEKGKYVELRCDPISGHTALYWYRQSLGQGPEFLIYFQGTGAADDSGLPNDRFFAVRPEGSVSTLKIQRTERGDSAVYLCASSPAGSPNYGYTFGSGTRLTVV.

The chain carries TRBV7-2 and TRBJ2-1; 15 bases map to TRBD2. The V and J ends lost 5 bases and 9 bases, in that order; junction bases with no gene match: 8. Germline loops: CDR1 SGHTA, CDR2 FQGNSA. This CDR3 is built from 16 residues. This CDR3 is CASSQGLAGGLSEQFF. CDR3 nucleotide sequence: TGTGCCAGCAGCCAGGGACTAGCGGGGGGTTTAAGTGAGCAGTTCTTC.

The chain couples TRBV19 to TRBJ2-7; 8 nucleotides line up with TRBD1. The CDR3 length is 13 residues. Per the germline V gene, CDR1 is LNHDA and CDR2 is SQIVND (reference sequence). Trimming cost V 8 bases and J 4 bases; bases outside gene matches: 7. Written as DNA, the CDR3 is TGTGCCAGTTCCCCGGGACAGGATTACGAGCAGTACTTC. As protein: CASSPGQDYEQYF. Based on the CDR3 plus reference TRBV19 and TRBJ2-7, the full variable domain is DGGITQSPKYLFRKEGQNVTLSCEQNLNHDAMYWYRQDPGQGLRLIYYSQIVNDFQKGDIAEGYSVSREKKESFPLTVTSAQKNPTAFYLCASSPGQDYEQYFGPGTRLTVT.

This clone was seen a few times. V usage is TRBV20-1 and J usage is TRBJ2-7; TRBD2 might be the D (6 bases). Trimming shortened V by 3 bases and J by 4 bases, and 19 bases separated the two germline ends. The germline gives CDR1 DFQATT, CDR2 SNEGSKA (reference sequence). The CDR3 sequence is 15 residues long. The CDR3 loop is CSASGWGEGPYEQYF. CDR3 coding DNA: TGCAGTGCTAGTGGTTGGGGGGAAGGGCCATACGAGCAGTACTTC.

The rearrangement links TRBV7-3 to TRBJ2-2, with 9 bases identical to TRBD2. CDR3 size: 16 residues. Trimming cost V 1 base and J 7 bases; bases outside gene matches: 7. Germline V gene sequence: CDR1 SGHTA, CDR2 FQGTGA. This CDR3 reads CASSLMGGRAGGELFF. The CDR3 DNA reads TGTGCCAGCAGCTTAATGGGCGGGAGGGCCGGCGGGGAGCTGTTTTTT. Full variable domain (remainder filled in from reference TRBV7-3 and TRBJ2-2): GAGVSQTPSNKVTEKGKYVELRCDPISGHTALYWYRQSLGQGPEFLIYFQGTGAADDSGLPNDRFFAVRPEGSVSTLKIQRTERGDSAVYLCASSLMGGRAGGELFFGEGSRLTVL.

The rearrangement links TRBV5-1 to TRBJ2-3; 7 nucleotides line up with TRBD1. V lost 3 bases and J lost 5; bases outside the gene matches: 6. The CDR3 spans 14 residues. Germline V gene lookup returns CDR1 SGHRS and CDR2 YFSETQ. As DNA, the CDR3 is TGCGCCAGCAGCTCCTCCTACAGGGGAGATACGCAGTATTTT. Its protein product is CASSSSYRGDTQYF.

CDR3 DNA sequence: TGTGCCAGTAGCCGGGACAGGCCCGACCCGCAGCCCCAGCATTTT. Amino acids: CASSRDRPDPQPQHF. The V and J genes are TRBV19 and TRBJ1-5; 8 bases match TRBD1. Trimming removed 6 bases from V and 7 bases from J; junction bases left unmatched: 11. The V gene's germline CDR1 is LNHDA and CDR2 SQIVND (reference sequence). The CDR3 spans 15 residues.

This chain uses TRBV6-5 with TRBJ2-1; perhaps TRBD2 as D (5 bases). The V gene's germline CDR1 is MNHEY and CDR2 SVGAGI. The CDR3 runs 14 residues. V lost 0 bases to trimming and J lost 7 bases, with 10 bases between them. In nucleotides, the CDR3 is TGTGCCAGCAGTTACTCGAGAGGGAATAATGAGCAGTTCTTC. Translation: CASSYSRGNNEQFF.

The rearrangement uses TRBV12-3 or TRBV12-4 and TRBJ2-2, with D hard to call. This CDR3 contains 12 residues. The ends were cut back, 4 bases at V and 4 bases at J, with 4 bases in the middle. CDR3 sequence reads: CASSYSTGELFF. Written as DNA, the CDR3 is TGTGCCAGCAGTTACAGCACCGGGGAGCTGTTTTTT.

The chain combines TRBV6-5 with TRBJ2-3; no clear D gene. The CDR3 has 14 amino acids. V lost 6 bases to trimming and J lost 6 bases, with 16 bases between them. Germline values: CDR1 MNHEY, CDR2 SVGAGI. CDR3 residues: CASSRRSVSDTQYF. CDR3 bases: TGTGCCAGCAGCCGGAGATCCGTTTCGGATACGCAGTATTTT.

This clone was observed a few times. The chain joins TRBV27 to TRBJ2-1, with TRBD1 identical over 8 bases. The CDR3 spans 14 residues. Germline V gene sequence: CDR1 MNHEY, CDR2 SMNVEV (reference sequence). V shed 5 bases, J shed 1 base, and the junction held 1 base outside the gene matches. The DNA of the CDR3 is TGTGCCAGCAGTAGGACAGGGTCCTACAATGAGCAGTTCTTC. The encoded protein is CASSRTGSYNEQFF.

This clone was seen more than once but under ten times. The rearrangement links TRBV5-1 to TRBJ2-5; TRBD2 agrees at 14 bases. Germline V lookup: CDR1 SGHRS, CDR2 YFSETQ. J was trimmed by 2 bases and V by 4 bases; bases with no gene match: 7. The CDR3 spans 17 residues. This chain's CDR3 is CASSPTSGREKQETQYF. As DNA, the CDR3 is TGCGCCAGCAGCCCGACTAGCGGGAGGGAAAAACAAGAGACCCAGTACTTC.

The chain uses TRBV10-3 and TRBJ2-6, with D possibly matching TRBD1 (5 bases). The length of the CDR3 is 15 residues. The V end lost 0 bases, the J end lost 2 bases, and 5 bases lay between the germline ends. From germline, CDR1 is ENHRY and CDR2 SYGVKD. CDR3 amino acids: CAISESGAGANVLTF. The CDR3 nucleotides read TGTGCCATCAGTGAGTCAGGGGCTGGGGCCAACGTCCTGACTTTC.

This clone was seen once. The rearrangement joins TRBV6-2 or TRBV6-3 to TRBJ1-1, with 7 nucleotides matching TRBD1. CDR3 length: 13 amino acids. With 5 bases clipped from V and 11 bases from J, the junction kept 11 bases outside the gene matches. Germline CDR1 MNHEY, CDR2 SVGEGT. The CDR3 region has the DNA TGTGCCAGCAGTCCCCAAGACAGGGTGGTGGCTTTCTTT. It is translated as CASSPQDRVVAFF.

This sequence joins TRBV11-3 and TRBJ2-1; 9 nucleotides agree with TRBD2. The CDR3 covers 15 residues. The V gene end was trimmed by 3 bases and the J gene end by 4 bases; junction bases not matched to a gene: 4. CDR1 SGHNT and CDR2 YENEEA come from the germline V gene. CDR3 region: CASSFGSGGYNEQFF. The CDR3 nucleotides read TGTGCCAGCAGCTTCGGTAGCGGGGGTTACAATGAGCAGTTCTTC.

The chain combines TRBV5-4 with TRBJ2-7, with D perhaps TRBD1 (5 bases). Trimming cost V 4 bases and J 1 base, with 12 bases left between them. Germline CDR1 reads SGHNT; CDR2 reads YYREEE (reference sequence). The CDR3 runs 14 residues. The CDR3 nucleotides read TGTGCCAGCAGCCAATCGTCAGGGTCCTACGAGCAGTACTTC. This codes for CASSQSSGSYEQYF.

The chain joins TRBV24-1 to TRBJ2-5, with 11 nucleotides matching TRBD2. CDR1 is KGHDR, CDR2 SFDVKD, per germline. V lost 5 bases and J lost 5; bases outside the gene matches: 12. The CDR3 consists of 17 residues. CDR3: CATSGFGGLAGGETQYF. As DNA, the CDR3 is TGTGCCACCAGTGGGTTCGGAGGACTAGCGGGTGGGGAGACCCAGTACTTC.

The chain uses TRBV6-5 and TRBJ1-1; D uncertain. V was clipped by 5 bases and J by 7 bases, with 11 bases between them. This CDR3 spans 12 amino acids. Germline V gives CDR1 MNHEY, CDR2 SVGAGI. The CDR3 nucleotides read TGTGCCAGCAGTCCCACGGTTTTTGAAGCTTTCTTT. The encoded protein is CASSPTVFEAFF.